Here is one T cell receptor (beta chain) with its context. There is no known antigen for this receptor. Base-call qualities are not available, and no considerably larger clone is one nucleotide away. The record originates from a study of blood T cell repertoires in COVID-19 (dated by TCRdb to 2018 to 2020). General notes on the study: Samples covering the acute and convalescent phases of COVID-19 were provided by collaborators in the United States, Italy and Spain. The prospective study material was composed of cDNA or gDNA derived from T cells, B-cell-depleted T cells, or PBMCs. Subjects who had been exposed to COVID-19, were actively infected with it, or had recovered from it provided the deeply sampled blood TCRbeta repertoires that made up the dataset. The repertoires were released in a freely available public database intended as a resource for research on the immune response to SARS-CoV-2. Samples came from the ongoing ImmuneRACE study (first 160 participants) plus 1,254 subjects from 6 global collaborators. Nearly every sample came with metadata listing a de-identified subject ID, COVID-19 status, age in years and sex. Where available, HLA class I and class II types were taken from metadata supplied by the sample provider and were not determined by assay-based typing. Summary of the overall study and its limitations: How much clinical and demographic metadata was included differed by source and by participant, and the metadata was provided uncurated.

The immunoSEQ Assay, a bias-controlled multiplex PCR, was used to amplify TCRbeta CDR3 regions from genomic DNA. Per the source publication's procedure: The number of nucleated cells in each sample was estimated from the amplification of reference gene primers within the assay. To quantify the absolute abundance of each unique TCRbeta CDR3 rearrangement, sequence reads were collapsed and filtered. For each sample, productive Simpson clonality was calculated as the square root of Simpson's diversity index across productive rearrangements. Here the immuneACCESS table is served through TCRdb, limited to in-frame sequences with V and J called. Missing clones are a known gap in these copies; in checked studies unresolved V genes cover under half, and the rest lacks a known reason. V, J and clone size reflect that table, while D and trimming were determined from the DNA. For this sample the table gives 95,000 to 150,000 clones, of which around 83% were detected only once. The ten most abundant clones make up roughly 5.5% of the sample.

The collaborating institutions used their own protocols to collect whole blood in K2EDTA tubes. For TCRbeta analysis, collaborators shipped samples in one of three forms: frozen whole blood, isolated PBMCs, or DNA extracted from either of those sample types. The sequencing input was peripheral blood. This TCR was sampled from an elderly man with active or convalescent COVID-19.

The DNA sequence follows: TGTGCCAGCAGCCCACAGGGGGCAAATTCACCCCTCCACTTT. It codes for CASSPQGANSPLHF. The chain joins TRBV27 to TRBJ1-6, with 9 central nucleotides matching TRBD1. From the germline V gene (reference sequence), CDR1 is MNHEY and CDR2 is SMNVEV. Reading from cysteine to phenylalanine, the CDR3 counts 14 amino acids. The kept DNA is CDR3 alone, 42 bases in frame from the first base. V lost 6 bases and J lost 7 bases, and the count of bases not matched to a germline gene is 4.